The T cell receptor (beta chain) described here comes from a study of cytomegalovirus exposure and HLA in healthy donors. Turning to the study itself: Researchers found that about 84% of fewer than 450 genotyped donors fell within the Caucasian-associated ancestry cluster. Study-level points and caveats: Reportedly, cytomegalovirus status was diagnosed with high sensitivity and specificity. Later analysis identified about 18,000 TCR beta sequences associated with HLA alleles, using a false discovery rate threshold of 0.05.

The PCR employed 60 Vbeta primers together with 13 Jbeta primers. Profiling relied on immunoSEQ multiplex PCR, and the TCRdb table lists in-frame clones only, not all of them. Of under 200,000 clones detected, roughly 80% appear once; the ten largest clones hold 0.77%. The CDR3 is 17 residues long. With V trimmed by 1 base and J by 3 bases, 6 bases remained unmatched. Germline V lookup: CDR1 MGHRA, CDR2 YSYEKL. As to this clone: What it binds is unknown.

The source is a woman aged 18-29 years in good health and CMV-seronegative. This chain uses TRBV4-1 with TRBJ2-1; 10 nucleotides line up with TRBD2. Sequencing was done on a sample of PBMCs. Here the CDR3 reads CASSQGLAGVLYNEQFF. Written as DNA, the CDR3 is TGCGCCAGCAGCCAAGGGCTAGCGGGAGTCCTCTACAATGAGCAGTTCTTC.